Described below is a single TCR beta chain sequence and its context. The antigen remains undetermined. The sample belongs to a study of shared clonotypes between healthy human individuals. The protocol was immunoSEQ multiplex PCR, while the TCRdb copy is restricted to in-frame clones and leaves out a portion. The sample records approximately 1.5 million clones, just under 99% being singletons. The CDR3 length is 14 residues. In germline, CDR1 is SGHTS, CDR2 YDEGEE. The V end lost 0 bases, the J end lost 0 bases, and 3 bases lay between the germline ends. Study conclusions and caveats: Researchers sampled only blood; tissue repertoires likely differ.

This chain connects TRBV5-8 to TRBJ2-2; D gene uncertain. Input material: naive CD4+ T cells sorted from blood. Subset reported: CD45RA+ positively selected. The TCR sequence derives from a man aged 25 to 45 in good health. CDR3 sequence reads: CASSLAPNTGELFF. Here the CDR3 DNA reads TGTGCCAGCAGCTTGGCTCCGAACACCGGGGAGCTGTTTTTT.